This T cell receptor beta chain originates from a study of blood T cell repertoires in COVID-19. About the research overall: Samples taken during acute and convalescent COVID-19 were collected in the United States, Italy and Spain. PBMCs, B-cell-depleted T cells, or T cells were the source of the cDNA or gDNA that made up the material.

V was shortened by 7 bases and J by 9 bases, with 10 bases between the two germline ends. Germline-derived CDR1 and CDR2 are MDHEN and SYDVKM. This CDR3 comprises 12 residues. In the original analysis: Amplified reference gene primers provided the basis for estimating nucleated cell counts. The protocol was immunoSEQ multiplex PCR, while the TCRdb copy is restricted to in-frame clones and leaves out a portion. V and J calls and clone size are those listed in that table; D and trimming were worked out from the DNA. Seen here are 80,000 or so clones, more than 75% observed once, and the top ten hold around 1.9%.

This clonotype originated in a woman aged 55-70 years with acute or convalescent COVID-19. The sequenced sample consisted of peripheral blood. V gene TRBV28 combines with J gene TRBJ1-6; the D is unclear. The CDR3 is CASTRVTSPLHF. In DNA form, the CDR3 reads TGTGCCAGCACTCGGGTTACTTCACCCCTCCACTTT.